Here is one TCR beta chain with its context. Its antigen is unidentified. Documented time point: late sampling 161 to 241 days after vaccination in a few convalescent patients. Described treatment: roughly ten-day PBMC culture with coronavirus spike peptide pools or control peptides (ViraFEST assay). This sample is part of a study of vaccination and CD4 T cells after COVID-19. Study background: Both day-14 and day-161-to-241 post-vaccine samples exist for a few convalescent patients. From HCoV-229E, HCoV-OC43, HCoV-NL63 and SARS-CoV-2, overlapping spike peptides were used to stimulate the cells.

Germline V gives CDR1 DFQATT, CDR2 SNEGSKA (reference sequence). V was clipped by 4 bases and J by 1 base, with 16 bases between them. The CDR3 has 15 amino acids. Cultured CD4+ T cells had their DNA profiled by the Oncomine TCR Beta short-read assay. TCRdb re-derived calls from the PCR reads in MiXCR, one entry per CDR3 protein. The table has approximately 27,000 distinct CDR3 sequences, around a third seen once. The TCR originated in a human donor who had recovered from COVID-19. J is TRBJ1-2 and V is TRBV20-1; D gene uncertain. Specimen: CD4+ T cells from blood, cultured in vitro, collected about 7 months after SARS-CoV-2 vaccination. The CDR3 bases are TGCAGTGCTACCCGATTGGGAGACCTTAACTATGGCTACACCTTC. It specifies CSATRLGDLNYGYTF.